Listed here are 14 T cell receptor beta chains from one sample, sequenced in a study of blood T cell repertoires in COVID-19. The table came from immunoSEQ multiplex PCR; TCRdb's copy has only in-frame clones and leaves some out. The sample gives 310,000 or so clones, about 87% of which show up once; around 9.3% is in the top ten. Material for sequencing was PBMCs or T cells enriched from blood (not recorded which). All receptors come from a woman between 18 and 29 years old who had recovered from COVID-19.

The J gene is TRBJ1-2, the V gene TRBV27; 8 bases match TRBD1. The CDR3 is made up of 13 amino acids. V was clipped by 8 bases and J by 1 base; unmatched bases: 3. Germline CDR1 MNHEY, CDR2 SMNVEV (reference sequence). The CDR3 sequence: CASGTGINYGYTF. For the CDR3, the DNA is TGTGCCAGCGGGACAGGCATTAACTATGGCTACACCTTC.

This clone was observed a single time. Here the CDR3 reads CASRGGQGNTEAFF. For the CDR3, the DNA is TGTGCCAGTAGAGGGGGACAGGGGAACACTGAAGCTTTCTTT. V is TRBV19 and J is TRBJ1-1, with 9 bases that match TRBD1. Germline lookup yields CDR1 LNHDA and CDR2 SQIVND (reference sequence). CDR3 length: 14 amino acids. Losses at the gene ends were 6 bases for V and 1 base for J; bases not matched to a gene: 3.

In DNA form, the CDR3 reads TGTGCCAGCAGCTTAGGTGGACAACGGGGGGAGCAGTACTTC. Its protein product is CASSLGGQRGEQYF. The genes are TRBV7-2 and TRBJ2-7; D may be TRBD2 (6 bases). The V gene lost 1 base and the J gene lost 7 bases, with 14 bases spanning the gap. CDR1 is SGHTA, CDR2 FQGNSA, per germline. The CDR3 length is 14 residues. Together with reference TRBV7-2 and TRBJ2-7, the CDR3 gives the full variable domain: GAGVSQSPSNKVTEKGKDVELRCDPISGHTALYWYRQSLGQGLEFLIYFQGNSAPDKSGLPSDRFSAERTGGSVSTLTIQRTQQEDSAVYLCASSLGGQRGEQYFGPGTRLTVT.

The rearrangement links TRBV4-3 to TRBJ2-1; 7 bases match TRBD2. The CDR3 is 18 amino acids. V lost 2 bases, J lost 7 bases, and 17 bases stayed unmatched. Germline V gives CDR1 LGHNA, CDR2 YSLEER. CDR3 amino acids: CASSQLSGGGSYYNEQFF. Here the CDR3 DNA reads TGCGCCAGCAGCCAACTATCCGGCGGCGGGAGTTATTATAATGAGCAGTTCTTC.

V usage is TRBV5-4 and J usage is TRBJ1-1; D not certain. The CDR3 loop spans 13 amino acids. Per germline, CDR1 SGHNT and CDR2 YYREEE (reference sequence). With 5 bases removed from V and 0 bases from J, the gap between germline ends came to 8 bases. CDR3: CASRKNMNTEAFF. The CDR3 region has the DNA TGTGCCAGCAGGAAGAACATGAACACTGAAGCTTTCTTT. The variable domain in full, with the rest retrieved from reference TRBV5-4 and TRBJ1-1, is ETGVTQSPTHLIKTRGQQVTLRCSSQSGHNTVSWYQQALGQGPQFIFQYYREEENGRGNFPPRFSGLQFPNYSSELNVNALELDDSALYLCASRKNMNTEAFFGQGTRLTVV.

This CDR3 reads CASRLQGSTEAFF. Here the CDR3 DNA reads TGTGCCAGCAGACTACAGGGTTCGACTGAAGCTTTCTTT. This sequence joins TRBV7-9 and TRBJ1-1; maybe TRBD1 (6 bases). The V and J ends lost 6 bases and 5 bases respectively, with 13 bases between them. The CDR3 runs to 13 residues. Germline assignment: CDR1 SEHNR and CDR2 FQNEAQ (reference sequence).

The chain employs TRBV5-8 and TRBJ1-1; D is undetermined. V was cut by 2 bases and J by 2 bases, with 19 bases left in between. This CDR3 region has 17 residues. Per the germline V gene, CDR1 is SGHTS and CDR2 is YDEGEE. The CDR3 loop reads CASSFLPTYMVNTEAFF. The CDR3 DNA sequence: TGTGCCAGCAGCTTTTTACCCACTTATATGGTCAACACTGAAGCTTTCTTT.

The chain recombines TRBV5-1 with TRBJ2-5, with 8 bases lining up with TRBD1. Germline lookup yields CDR1 SGHRS and CDR2 YFSETQ. The CDR3 contains 19 residues. Germline trimming cut 4 bases from V and 2 bases from J; bases unmatched to any gene: 19. CDR3 region: CASSPAGQGGSYWQETQYF. The DNA of the CDR3 is TGCGCCAGCAGCCCGGCCGGACAGGGTGGGTCCTACTGGCAAGAGACCCAGTACTTC.

This chain's CDR3 is CASSLTGGRQPQHF. CDR3 sequence (DNA): TGTGCCAGCAGCCTCACAGGGGGCAGACAGCCCCAGCATTTT. The V call is TRBV6-2 or TRBV6-3, the J call TRBJ1-5; TRBD1 agrees at 9 bases. The V gene end was trimmed by 6 bases and the J gene end by 7 bases; junction bases not matched to a gene: 7. CDR3 length: 14 residues. The germline V gene encodes CDR1 MNHEY and CDR2 SVGEGT.

V gene TRBV18 combines with J gene TRBJ1-2; D gene uncertain. Germline CDR1 is KGHSH and CDR2 is LQKENI. The CDR3 has 14 amino acids. With 3 bases removed from V and 3 bases from J, the gap between germline ends came to 11 bases. In DNA form, the CDR3 reads TGTGCCAGCTCACCGGGCCAGGAATACTATGGCTACACCTTC. Translation: CASSPGQEYYGYTF.

The chain recombines TRBV5-1 with TRBJ2-1, with D maybe TRBD1 (6 bases). V was shortened by 2 bases and J by 14 bases, with 17 bases between the two germline ends. CDR3 size: 13 residues. CDR1 is SGHRS, CDR2 YFSETQ, per germline. Here the CDR3 reads CASSLTGTPQEFF. Written as DNA, the CDR3 is TGCGCCAGCAGCTTAACAGGGACGCCCCAGGAGTTCTTC.

This clone has just a few counts. The gene calls are TRBV2 and TRBJ2-7; D gene uncertain. Germline V gives CDR1 SNHLY, CDR2 FYNNEI. Trimming left V 2 bases short and J 4 bases short, with 21 bases between. The CDR3 contains 17 residues. Here the CDR3 reads CASSESIWSPIKYEQYF. The CDR3 nucleotides read TGTGCCAGCAGTGAATCCATATGGAGCCCGATAAAATACGAGCAGTACTTC.

The V and J genes are TRBV7-2 and TRBJ2-7; weak D call: TRBD1 (6 bases). CDR3 length: 14 residues. V lost 1 base to trimming and J lost 2 bases, with 9 bases between them. CDR1 SGHTA and CDR2 FQGNSA come from the germline V gene. In DNA, the CDR3 is TGTGCCAGCAGCTTAGGGCAGGGGACCTACGAGCAGTACTTC. This codes for CASSLGQGTYEQYF.

This clone has just one count. The chain has TRBV28 and TRBJ1-2; no clear D. The germline V gene encodes CDR1 MDHEN and CDR2 SYDVKM. Trimming stripped 8 bases from V and 0 bases from J, with 10 bases between. CDR3 length: 13 amino acids. The CDR3 reads CASEWATNYGYTF. DNA for the CDR3: TGTGCCAGCGAGTGGGCGACTAACTATGGCTACACCTTC.